This T cell receptor (beta chain) was sequenced for a study of PD-L1 blockade in urothelial cancer. Study-level background: At some point between 2013 and 2014 therapy began: atezolizumab 1,200 mg intravenously every 3 weeks. In terms of prior chemotherapy, patients had received 0 to 3 regimens. The analyses of blood took place 3 weeks (second dose) and 6 weeks after treatment start.

Stated time point: pretreatment peripheral blood. Patients' cancers were locally advanced or metastatic urothelial carcinomas. The germline gives CDR1 DFQATT, CDR2 SNEGSKA (reference sequence). The CDR3 length is 11 residues. J lost 3 bases, V lost 7 bases, and 3 bases had no gene match. Measured with immunoSEQ multiplex PCR; TCRdb has only the in-frame clones, and not every one. The sample records tens of thousands of clones, around 91% being singletons. The source material was PBMCs, sampled around atezolizumab (anti-PD-L1) treatment. The chain employs TRBV20-1 and TRBJ2-7; TRBD2 agrees at 7 bases. This receptor was identified in a man aged 55 to 69 with urothelial cancer. The CDR3 loop is CSGSGGYEQYF. CDR3 in DNA: TGCAGTGGATCGGGGGGCTACGAGCAGTACTTC.